Following are 10 T cell receptor beta chains from one sample sequenced in a study of blood T cell repertoires in COVID-19. Generated by immunoSEQ multiplex PCR, the TCRdb table keeps only in-frame clones and is missing some. The sample carries over 150,000 clones, around 84% recorded once. The material sequenced was peripheral blood. The receptor source for this set is a man aged 35-49 years with acute or convalescent COVID-19.

The J gene is TRBJ1-2, the V gene TRBV19, with D maybe TRBD1 (6 bases). The V and J ends lost 3 bases and 7 bases respectively, with 15 bases between them. The CDR3 length is 14 residues. Germline lookup yields CDR1 LNHDA and CDR2 SQIVND (reference sequence). The CDR3 bases are TGTGCCAGTAGTATCTCTCAGGGGATTTCTGGCTACACCTTC. Its translation: CASSISQGISGYTF.

The J gene is TRBJ1-4, the V gene TRBV5-6, with 10 bases fitting TRBD1. V gave up 5 bases and J gave up 8 bases; unmatched junction bases: 6. The CDR3 covers 14 residues. Germline CDR1 is SGHDT and CDR2 is YYEEEE. The CDR3: CASSSTGGREKLFF. CDR3 DNA: TGTGCCAGCAGTTCGACAGGGGGCAGAGAAAAACTGTTTTTT.

V usage is TRBV12-3 or TRBV12-4 and J usage is TRBJ2-7; perhaps TRBD1 as D (6 bases). The CDR3 has 13 amino acids. V shed 2 bases and J shed 4 bases, with 9 bases lying between them. Here the CDR3 reads CASSLNRAYEQYF. CDR3 in DNA: TGTGCCAGCAGTTTAAACAGGGCTTACGAGCAGTACTTC.

This chain links TRBV30 with TRBJ1-2, with D maybe TRBD1 (5 bases). The CDR3 contains 15 residues. With 4 bases removed from V and 2 bases from J, the gap between germline ends came to 17 bases. The germline V gene encodes CDR1 GTSNPN and CDR2 SVGIG (reference sequence). The CDR3 bases are TGTGCCTGGAAGAAATGGCAGGGATCCAACTATGGCTACACCTTC. Translating gives CAWKKWQGSNYGYTF.

The V gene is TRBV18, the J gene TRBJ1-1; D might be TRBD1 (5 bases). This CDR3 region has 14 residues. Trimming stripped 3 bases from V and 4 bases from J, with 12 bases between. Germline CDR1 and CDR2: KGHSH and LQKENI. The CDR3 region is CASSPNQRGTEAFF. The CDR3 bases are TGTGCCAGCTCACCCAATCAAAGGGGCACTGAAGCTTTCTTT.

The chain recombines TRBV9 with TRBJ1-3, with 8 bases aligning to TRBD1. Germline CDR1 SGDLS, CDR2 YYNGEE. The CDR3 is 17 residues long. V was clipped by 0 bases and J by 4 bases; unmatched bases: 9. The CDR3 sequence is CASSVDTGGMGGNTIYF. Written as DNA, the CDR3 is TGTGCCAGCAGCGTAGATACAGGGGGAATGGGAGGAAACACCATATATTTT. The entire variable domain, with the rest obtained from reference TRBV9 and TRBJ1-3, is as follows: DSGVTQTPKHLITATGQRVTLRCSPRSGDLSVYWYQQSLDQGLQFLIQYYNGEERAKGNILERFSAQQFPDLHSELNLSSLELGDSALYFCASSVDTGGMGGNTIYFGEGSWLTVV.

To note about this clone: The same CDR3 arises from other DNA sequences in this sample as well. The chain has TRBV7-9 and TRBJ1-5, with a tentative D call TRBD1 (5 bases). Trimming removed 5 bases at V and 7 bases at J, with 15 bases between. Germline assignment: CDR1 SEHNR and CDR2 FQNEAQ (reference sequence). The CDR3 runs to 14 residues. CDR3 bases: TGTGCCAGCAGCCTAGGGCAGGGAGGGCAGCCCCAGCATTTT. Residues: CASSLGQGGQPQHF.

This rearrangement joins TRBV30 to TRBJ1-5; TRBD1 might be the D (5 bases). The CDR3 contains 14 residues. Between the trimmed V and J ends, which lost 0 bases and 1 base, there was a span of 7 bases. Germline V CDR1 and CDR2: GTSNPN, SVGIG (reference sequence). In DNA form, the CDR3 reads TGTGCCTGGAGTGTAGGGGTCAGCAATCAGCCCCAGCATTTT. Protein: CAWSVGVSNQPQHF.

The gene calls are TRBV7-2 and TRBJ1-2, with a possible D match to TRBD1 (5 bases). Deletions cut 5 bases from V and 8 bases from J, with 12 bases between. CDR1 is SGHTA and CDR2 is FQGNSA in the germline V gene. The CDR3 runs to 12 residues. The CDR3 nucleotides read TGTGCCAGCAGCCCCTCGGGGGGGGGCTACACCTTC. This translates into CASSPSGGGYTF.

The chain carries TRBV11-3 and TRBJ1-1, with 7 nucleotides matching TRBD1. The CDR3 extends over 17 amino acids. Germline-derived CDR1 and CDR2 are SGHNT and YENEEA. Losses at the gene ends were 0 bases for V and 2 bases for J; bases not matched to a gene: 9. The CDR3, as DNA: TGTGCCAGCAGCTTAGATAGATCGAGGACAGGAAACACTGAAGCTTTCTTT. Its protein product is CASSLDRSRTGNTEAFF.